The present entry profiles one T cell receptor (beta chain) with its context. The antigen remains unidentified. The sample belongs to a study of T cell repertoires in cytomegalovirus infection. Study-wide context: HLA-B-restricted CMV epitopes that are well studied were used alongside recently identified HLA-C-restricted ones. It was the public TCR beta signatures that indicated both CMV infection and matching HLA type.

Findings of the study overall: People with CMV and the relevant HLA were identified by cumulative public TCR beta family frequency.

Trimming cost V 3 bases and J 0 bases; bases outside gene matches: 7. This CDR3 has 17 residues. The germline V gene has CDR1 SGDLS and CDR2 YYNGEE. Using its own MiXCR run on the reads, TCRdb lists one record per CDR3 protein. Among approximately 220,000 distinct CDR3 sequences listed, 35% to 45% were seen once. The source is a human donor in good health (CMV status not recorded). Some clones in this sample may be carry-over from other donors' samples. V gene TRBV9 combines with J gene TRBJ2-1; the match to TRBD2 covers 9 bases. This sample comprised CD8+ T cells from cultured PBMCs, obtained from culture after CMV antigen stimulation. For the CDR3, the DNA is TGTGCCAGCAGCGCCCCTCTAGCGGGGAGCTCCTACAATGAGCAGTTCTTC. This encodes CASSAPLAGSSYNEQFF.